This TCR beta chain is drawn from a study of control samples from healthy donors and cancer patients. CDR3 length equals 14 residues. The junction had 7 bases not matched to a gene; V was cut back by 3 bases and J by 6 bases. The germline V gene has CDR1 SGHTA and CDR2 FQGNSA. Sequencing was performed with immunoSEQ multiplex PCR; in TCRdb, only in-frame clones are kept and a portion is missing. The sample carries 150,000 to 200,000 clones, 90% recorded once. The clonotype comes from a woman aged 50 to 60 in good health. The sequenced sample was blood. J is TRBJ1-1 and V is TRBV7-2, with 7 bases matching TRBD1. The CDR3 nucleotides are TGTGCCAGCAGCTTGACAGGGATGGTAGCTGAAGCTTTCTTT. As protein: CASSLTGMVAEAFF.